The clone carrying this TCR beta chain was counted between two and nine times. What it binds is not known. This sample is drawn from a study of somatic mutations in cytotoxic T cells in rheumatoid arthritis. Turning to the study itself: Blood (about 31 ml EDTA) from each patient was taken right after diagnosis, before any treatment. Some V beta antibody-stained T-cell populations were flow-sorted at nearly 100% purity, including V beta1+ cells sequenced for TCRB. Study-wide results and limits: Between rheumatoid arthritis patients and age-matched healthy controls, CD8+ T-cell clonality showed no significant difference. No multiple-comparison adjustment was applied to the slight TRBV07 underrepresentation in rheumatoid arthritis patients.

The CDR3 sequence is 12 residues long. Trimming removed 5 bases from V and 5 bases from J, with 9 bases in between. Germline CDR1 reads SEHNR; CDR2 reads FQNEAQ (reference sequence). Generated by immunoSEQ multiplex PCR, the TCRdb table keeps only in-frame clones and is missing some. The sample lists around 19,000 clones; about 70% were seen once. This clonotype was obtained from an adult with rheumatoid arthritis. Sequences were obtained from CD8+ T cells sorted from blood. The chain uses TRBV7-9 and TRBJ1-1; D unresolved. The CDR3 sequence is CASSLGWTEAFF. CDR3 bases: TGTGCCAGCAGCCTGGGGTGGACTGAAGCTTTCTTT.